The sequence of this T cell receptor beta chain was determined in a study of beta chain features in type 1 diabetes. Study-level results: There were fewer insertions and more deletions at the VDJ junctions of type 1 diabetes patients. HLA effects on TCRB rearrangement stayed unresolved here. For Type 1 diabetes patients, all four CD4+ subsets carried TCRB CDR3s that were moderately but significantly shorter.

V lost 0 bases and J lost 10; bases outside the gene matches: 5. The CDR3 has 14 residues. Per the germline V gene, CDR1 is GTSNPN and CDR2 is SVGIG (reference sequence). Purity exceeding 95% was reached by all sorted populations. cDNA synthesis used the whole RNA isolate, giving expressed TCRB sequences. Data came from immunoSEQ multiplex PCR; TCRdb stores just in-frame clones and leaves some out. The data contain about 170,000 clones, approximately 7.9% of them singletons. A remark on this clone: Antigen unknown.

The receptor was isolated from a man aged 18 to 29 with type 1 diabetes. Sequencing was done on a sample of central memory CD4+ T cells from blood. The genes are TRBV30 and TRBJ1-5, with 11 bases aligning to TRBD1. Here the CDR3 reads CAWSVLGQGVPQHF. CDR3 in DNA: TGTGCCTGGAGTGTGTTGGGACAGGGGGTTCCCCAGCATTTT.